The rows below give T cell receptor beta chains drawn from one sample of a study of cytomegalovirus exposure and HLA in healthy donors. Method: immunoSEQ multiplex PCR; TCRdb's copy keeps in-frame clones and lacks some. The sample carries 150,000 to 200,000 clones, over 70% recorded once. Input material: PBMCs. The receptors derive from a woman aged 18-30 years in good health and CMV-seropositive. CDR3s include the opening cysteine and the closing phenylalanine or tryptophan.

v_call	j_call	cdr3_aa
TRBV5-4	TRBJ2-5	CASSFGRTGYQETQYF
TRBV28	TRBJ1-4	CASTKGQGLPFF
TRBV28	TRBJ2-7	CASRPGQHYEQYF
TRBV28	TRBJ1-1	CASSLSGTGWTEAFF
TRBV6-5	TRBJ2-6	CASSAGNSGANVLTF
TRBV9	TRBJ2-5	CARIALGETQYF
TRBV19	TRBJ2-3	CASSIGRGRQGSDTQYF
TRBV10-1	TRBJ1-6	CASSDGQGGSPLHF
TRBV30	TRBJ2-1	CAWKAGAYSYNEQFF
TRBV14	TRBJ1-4	CASSQDQGVTNEKLFF
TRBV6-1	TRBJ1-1	CASSEAAGASTEAFF
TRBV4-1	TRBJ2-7	CASRAGQGATYEQYF
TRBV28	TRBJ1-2	CASSRVGGSILYGYTF
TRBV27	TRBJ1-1	CASSPTATGGHYNTEAFF
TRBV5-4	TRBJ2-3	CASSFRASGGPTDTQYF
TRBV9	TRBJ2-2	CASSPRRGRTGELFF
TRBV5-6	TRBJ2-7	CASSVGQSYEQYF
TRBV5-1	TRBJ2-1	CASSLQGTYNEQFF